The T cell receptor beta chain under discussion was sequenced for a study of blood T cell repertoires in COVID-19. The overall study: From the United States, Italy and Spain came samples of acute and convalescent COVID-19.

Per the germline V gene, CDR1 is SNHLY and CDR2 is FYNNEI. Trimming took 4 bases from V and 0 from J, leaving 13 bases between them. CDR3 length: 16 amino acids. Using immunoSEQ multiplex PCR, the repertoire was profiled, and TCRdb retains in-frame clones only, with some absent. The sample lists 100,000 to 150,000 clones, around nine tenths occurring once. The TCR sequence derives from a woman in her 70s with COVID-19, enrolled during active disease. The V gene is TRBV2, the J gene TRBJ1-3, with a possible D match to TRBD1 (5 bases). The sequenced sample consisted of peripheral blood. Here the CDR3 reads CASSGTTVISGNTIYF. In DNA form, the CDR3 reads TGTGCCAGCAGTGGCACGACAGTTATCTCTGGAAACACCATATATTTT. Combining the CDR3 with reference TRBV2 and TRBJ1-3 gives the whole variable domain EPEVTQTPSHQVTQMGQEVILRCVPISNHLYFYWYRQILGQKVEFLVSFYNNEISEKSEIFDDQFSVERPDGSNFTLKIRSTKLEDSAMYFCASSGTTVISGNTIYFGEGSWLTVV.